A single sample gave rise to the 3 T cell receptor beta chains below, sequenced in a study of blood T cell repertoires in COVID-19. Generated by immunoSEQ multiplex PCR, the TCRdb table keeps only in-frame clones and is missing some. The sample has about 240,000 clones; 75% to 85% are singletons. Sequenced sample: peripheral blood. The receptors originated from a woman aged 55 to 70 with active or convalescent COVID-19.

This clone occurred once. The gene calls are TRBV2 and TRBJ2-2, with 11 bases aligning to TRBD1. The CDR3 consists of 15 residues. The V gene's germline CDR1 is SNHLY and CDR2 FYNNEI. V lost 6 bases, J lost 7 bases, and 7 bases stayed unmatched. The chain's CDR3 is CASSEDRGLGGELFF. CDR3 nucleotides: TGTGCCAGCAGCGAGGACAGGGGGCTTGGCGGGGAGCTGTTTTTT. The whole variable domain, filled in from reference TRBV2 and TRBJ2-2, reads EPEVTQTPSHQVTQMGQEVILRCVPISNHLYFYWYRQILGQKVEFLVSFYNNEISEKSEIFDDQFSVERPDGSNFTLKIRSTKLEDSAMYFCASSEDRGLGGELFFGEGSRLTVL.

This chain uses TRBV30 with TRBJ1-1; 10 positions agree with TRBD1. The CDR3 runs 15 residues. Germline V gene sequence: CDR1 GTSNPN, CDR2 SVGIG (reference sequence). V was pared by 7 bases and J by 2 bases, with 10 bases of the junction left unmatched. CDR3 nucleotide sequence: TGTGCCTCTCTGGGACAGGGGTTAGGAAACACTGAAGCTTTCTTT. Residues: CASLGQGLGNTEAFF.

J is TRBJ1-2 and V is TRBV19; possibly TRBD1 for D (5 bases). V was shortened by 3 bases and J by 4 bases, with 9 bases between the two germline ends. Germline-derived CDR1 and CDR2 are LNHDA and SQIVND (reference sequence). The CDR3 loop spans 13 amino acids. As DNA, the CDR3 is TGTGCCAGTAGTATGACAGCGAGCTATGGCTACACCTTC. Its protein product is CASSMTASYGYTF.